This T cell receptor beta chain was sequenced in a study of beta chain features in type 1 diabetes. Study context: The examined sorted cells totaled fewer than 140 million across samples. Study results and caveats: Still unanswered here is whether HLA type influences TCRB rearrangement. The study found moderately but significantly shorter TCRB CDR3s in all four CD4+ subsets of Type 1 diabetes patients.

On this clone itself: Its antigen remains unknown.

Isolated RNA was reverse transcribed in full, so expressed TCRB transcripts were sequenced. The data were produced by immunoSEQ multiplex PCR, yet TCRdb's version contains in-frame clones alone and is incomplete. The table has 350,000 to 450,000 clones, about 12% seen once; the top ten hold about 0.01%. Via CD45RO/CCR7/CD25/CD127/CD95/CD27, cells of the CD4+ naive, central memory, regulatory and stem cell-like memory subsets were sorted. Sorted populations all had greater than 95% purity. The source of this sequence is a woman aged 18-29 years with type 1 diabetes. Sequences were obtained from naive CD4+ T cells from blood.

The CDR3: CAWNWGRAYEQYF. CDR3 sequence (DNA): TGTGCCTGGAATTGGGGGAGGGCCTACGAGCAGTACTTC. This sequence joins TRBV30 and TRBJ2-7; 7 positions match TRBD2. The CDR3 contains 13 residues. The germline V gene has CDR1 GTSNPN and CDR2 SVGIG (reference sequence). V lost 4 bases, J lost 2 bases, and 5 bases stayed unmatched.